This passage covers 18 T cell receptor beta chains from one sample sequenced in a study of cytomegalovirus exposure and HLA in healthy donors. Clones were sequenced by immunoSEQ multiplex PCR, and TCRdb holds only the in-frame ones, with some missing. This table holds about 240,000 clones, around 85% found once. The specimen was PBMCs. These receptors originate from a woman aged 30 to 39 in good health and CMV-seropositive.

The chain recombines TRBV6-1 with TRBJ1-5; the match to TRBD1 covers 8 bases. V gave up 6 bases and J gave up 5 bases; unmatched junction bases: 6. Germline lookup yields CDR1 MNHNS and CDR2 SASEGT. CDR3 size: 14 residues. CDR3 DNA sequence: TGTGCCAGCAGGGAAATCAGGGGGCATCAGCCCCAGCATTTT. Translation gives CASREIRGHQPQHF.

The chain carries TRBV14 and TRBJ1-4, with no clear D. This CDR3 spans 18 amino acids. Trimming stripped 0 bases from V and 0 bases from J, with 14 bases between. Germline CDR1 SGHDN, CDR2 FVKESK. CDR3 protein: CASSQENLIGATNEKLFF. CDR3 DNA: TGTGCCAGCAGCCAAGAGAATCTTATCGGTGCAACTAATGAAAAACTGTTTTTT.

V and J are TRBV28 and TRBJ1-1; D is possibly TRBD1 (6 bases). The V gene lost 2 bases and the J gene lost 4 bases, with 11 bases spanning the gap. The CDR3 is 14 amino acids. Germline V gene lookup returns CDR1 MDHEN and CDR2 SYDVKM. The chain's CDR3 is CASSLAQGFTEAFF. The CDR3, as DNA: TGTGCCAGCAGTTTAGCTCAGGGGTTCACTGAAGCTTTCTTT.

The V and J genes are TRBV9 and TRBJ1-2, with unresolved D. The germline gives CDR1 SGDLS, CDR2 YYNGEE. This CDR3 contains 14 residues. V was trimmed by 3 bases and J by 3 bases, leaving 12 bases between them. CDR3 DNA sequence: TGTGCCAGCAGCGCTTCCACTGACTACTATGGCTACACCTTC. Its protein is CASSASTDYYGYTF.

The genes are TRBV5-1 and TRBJ2-3; perhaps TRBD1 as D (5 bases). Trimming removed 4 bases at V and 5 bases at J, with 14 bases between. The CDR3 has 14 residues. The germline CDR1 and CDR2 sequences are SGHRS and YFSETQ. CDR3 DNA: TGCGCCAGCAGCGGAAGGGGAATCGAAGATACGCAGTATTTT. Its translation is CASSGRGIEDTQYF.

In nucleotides, the CDR3 is TGTGCCAGCAGTGAGCGCCCCGGGACTAACAATGAGCAGTTCTTC. Translation: CASSERPGTNNEQFF. The chain combines TRBV28 with TRBJ2-1; TRBD2 aligns across 7 bases. V lost 5 bases to trimming and J lost 5 bases; unmatched junction nucleotides: 9. There are 15 residues in the CDR3. CDR1 MDHEN and CDR2 SYDVKM come from the germline V gene.

This clone was counted a single time. The chain links TRBV18 to TRBJ2-1; 11 positions match TRBD1. The germline V gene encodes CDR1 KGHSH and CDR2 LQKENI. This CDR3 is built from 15 residues. With V trimmed by 6 bases and J by 3 bases, 4 bases remained unmatched. CDR3 nucleotide sequence: TGTGCCAGCTCGACGGACAGGGGGCACTACAATGAGCAGTTCTTC. Residues: CASSTDRGHYNEQFF.

This chain connects TRBV19 to TRBJ1-5; 8 bases agree with TRBD1. J gave up 5 bases and V 3 bases, and 21 bases lay outside the gene matches. This CDR3 comprises 20 residues. Germline V gene sequence: CDR1 LNHDA, CDR2 SQIVND (reference sequence). For the CDR3, the DNA is TGTGCCAGTAGTATGTGGACAGGGAAGAGAGAGAGCAGTCAGCATCAGCCCCAGCATTTT. Residues: CASSMWTGKRESSQHQPQHF.

This clone was counted between two and nine times. V is TRBV7-3 and J is TRBJ2-2, with D uncertain. CDR3 size: 15 residues. Germline V gives CDR1 SGHTA, CDR2 FQGTGA. Trimming left V 1 base short and J 4 bases short, with 10 bases between. The CDR3, as DNA: TGTGCCAGCAGCTTAATACCAGCAGGCACCGGGGAGCTGTTTTTT. Its translation: CASSLIPAGTGELFF.

The chain is built from TRBV7-9 and TRBJ2-7; 7 nucleotides agree with TRBD2. Germline trimming cut 4 bases from V and 6 bases from J; bases unmatched to any gene: 3. CDR1 is SEHNR, CDR2 FQNEAQ, per germline (reference sequence). The CDR3 has 12 residues. Written as DNA, the CDR3 is TGTGCCAGCAGCTCCGGGGGGTCCGAGCAGTACTTC. Translated: CASSSGGSEQYF.

V usage is TRBV10-3 and J usage is TRBJ2-5, with TRBD1 matching 9 bases. Looked up from germline, CDR1 is ENHRY and CDR2 is SYGVKD. Trimming at V came to 3 bases and at J to 3 bases, leaving 8 bases not matched to a gene. The CDR3 is made up of 16 amino acids. CDR3 sequence: CAISEYGTGFKETQYF. The CDR3 DNA reads as TGTGCCATCAGTGAATACGGGACAGGGTTTAAAGAGACCCAGTACTTC.

The chain employs TRBV27 and TRBJ2-3; 7 bases align to TRBD2. The germline V gene encodes CDR1 MNHEY and CDR2 SMNVEV (reference sequence). With 6 bases clipped from V and 2 bases from J, the junction kept 8 bases outside the gene matches. This CDR3 has 15 amino acids. The CDR3 loop is CASRRQRDYTDTQYF. The CDR3 bases are TGTGCCAGCAGGCGGCAGCGGGACTACACAGATACGCAGTATTTT.

This clone was recorded only once. The chain is built from TRBV10-2 and TRBJ2-7, with unresolved D. CDR3 length: 14 amino acids. Trimming left V 4 bases short and J 0 bases short, with 10 bases between. Germline CDR1 is WSHSY and CDR2 is SAAADI. The CDR3 bases are TGCGCCAGCAGTGTAGCTCATTACTCCTACGAGCAGTACTTC. Amino acid sequence: CASSVAHYSYEQYF.

The J gene is TRBJ1-2, the V gene TRBV6-5; D is undetermined. Trimming cost V 2 bases and J 8 bases, with 9 bases left between them. This CDR3 comprises 12 residues. Germline V gene data show CDR1 as MNHEY and CDR2 as SVGAGI. The CDR3 DNA sequence: TGTGCCAGCAGTTACGAGGGAGGGGGCTACACCTTC. Its translation is CASSYEGGGYTF.

The chain employs TRBV30 and TRBJ1-1; no reliable D call. Germline-derived CDR1 and CDR2 are GTSNPN and SVGIG (reference sequence). Trimming took off 7 bases at V and 0 bases at J, with 15 bases between the two ends. The CDR3 totals 14 residues. The CDR3 reads CAFRALGVNTEAFF. The CDR3, as DNA: TGTGCCTTTCGGGCCTTGGGAGTGAACACTGAAGCTTTCTTT. The complete variable domain, with remaining parts taken from reference TRBV30 and TRBJ1-1, reads SQTIHQWPATLVQPVGSPLSLECTVEGTSNPNLYWYRQAAGRGLQLLFYSVGIGQISSEVPQNLSASRPQDRQFILSSKKLLLSDSGFYLCAFRALGVNTEAFFGQGTRLTVV.

The chain carries TRBV11-3 and TRBJ2-3; unclear D gene. The CDR3 extends over 12 amino acids. Trimming removed 7 bases at V and 4 bases at J, with 9 bases between. Per germline, CDR1 SGHNT and CDR2 YENEEA. The chain's CDR3 is CASKLVADTQYF. The CDR3 DNA reads as TGTGCCAGCAAACTGGTAGCAGATACGCAGTATTTT.

The chain carries TRBV5-1 and TRBJ1-2, with TRBD1 matching 8 bases. Germline-derived CDR1 and CDR2 are SGHRS and YFSETQ. The CDR3 loop spans 17 amino acids. V dropped 3 bases and J dropped 3; count of bases not matched to a gene: 13. DNA of the CDR3: TGCGCCAGCAGCTCTGGCGCAGGGGGCGAGAGGTACTATGGCTACACCTTC. Encoded protein: CASSSGAGGERYYGYTF.

The gene calls are TRBV5-4 and TRBJ1-1; 7 bases align to TRBD1. The CDR3 has 14 residues. J gave up 0 bases and V 4 bases, and 3 bases lay outside the gene matches. Germline CDR1 and CDR2: SGHNT and YYREEE (reference sequence). The DNA for the CDR3 is TGTGCCAGCAGCGAGGGACAGTTGAACACTGAAGCTTTCTTT. This encodes CASSEGQLNTEAFF.